Each of the 27 T cell receptor beta chains below was sequenced from the same sample in a study of T-cell reconstitution after alpha-beta-depleted transplantation in children. The TCRbeta library incorporated unique molecular identifiers. TCRdb reprocessed the PCR reads with MiXCR, giving one entry per CDR3 protein. This table has 540,000 or so distinct CDR3 sequences, roughly 23% appearing once. The sequences come from PBMCs, mostly from graft donor cells, collected 360 days after TCRalphabeta/CD19-depleted stem cell transplant. Receptors were obtained from a boy younger than two who had a stem cell transplant for acute myeloid leukemia, so the T cells may come from the graft donor.

The chain uses TRBV4-3 and TRBJ2-3; 9 bases map to TRBD2. There are 18 residues in the CDR3. Germline V gene data show CDR1 as LGHNA and CDR2 as YSLEER. V shed 0 bases, J shed 2 bases, and the junction held 9 bases outside the gene matches. CDR3 sequence reads: CASSQDRSGGSHTDTQYF. The CDR3, as DNA: TGCGCCAGCAGCCAAGATCGGAGCGGGGGGTCCCACACAGATACGCAGTATTTT.

V usage is TRBV29-1 and J usage is TRBJ2-1; no clear D gene. CDR3 length equals 14 residues. In germline, CDR1 is SQVTM, CDR2 ANQGSEA. The V end lost 2 bases, the J end lost 0 bases, and 8 bases lay between the germline ends. The CDR3 DNA reads TGCAGCGTTGAATCCAGGAGCTCCTACAATGAGCAGTTCTTC. Translating gives CSVESRSSYNEQFF.

This clonotype was counted a few times. V gene TRBV10-3 combines with J gene TRBJ2-7; TRBD2 matches at 8 bases. V lost 2 bases, J lost 1 base, and 7 bases stayed unmatched. CDR1 is ENHRY and CDR2 is SYGVKD in the germline V gene. This CDR3 contains 16 residues. CDR3 in DNA: TGTGCCATCAGTGAGGCGAGCGGGGGTCCATCCTACGAGCAGTACTTC. Amino acid sequence: CAISEASGGPSYEQYF.

This clonotype was detected once. The chain has TRBV18 and TRBJ2-3; D uncertain. Germline V CDR1 and CDR2: KGHSH, LQKENI. With 3 bases removed from V and 4 bases from J, the gap between germline ends came to 20 bases. The CDR3 is made up of 17 amino acids. CDR3 bases: TGTGCCAGCTCACCCAGGAAAGACACACTTAGGGCAGATACGCAGTATTTT. It yields the protein CASSPRKDTLRADTQYF.

This clonotype was picked up many times. The gene calls are TRBV6-6 and TRBJ1-6, with TRBD1 as a possible D gene (5 bases). The CDR3 totals 13 residues. Germline loops: CDR1 MNHNY, CDR2 SVGAGI (reference sequence). The germline V and J ends were trimmed by 7 bases and 9 bases, with 13 bases remaining between them. This CDR3 reads CASIRDGGSPLHF. DNA for the CDR3: TGTGCCAGCATCCGGGACGGAGGTTCACCCCTCCACTTT.

The V and J genes are TRBV5-1 and TRBJ1-1; 7 bases are a match to TRBD1. The length of the CDR3 is 17 residues. Trimming cost V 0 bases and J 1 base; bases outside gene matches: 9. CDR1 SGHRS and CDR2 YFSETQ come from the germline V gene. The CDR3 sequence: CASSLAPLQGGNTEAFF. DNA of the CDR3: TGCGCCAGCAGCTTGGCCCCCCTCCAGGGGGGGAACACTGAAGCTTTCTTT.

This clonotype was seen at least ten times. The chain has TRBV20-1 and TRBJ2-2; D gene uncertain. Germline lookup yields CDR1 DFQATT and CDR2 SNEGSKA (reference sequence). V lost 3 bases and J 7 bases, leaving 12 bases between the germline ends. CDR3 length: 13 residues. The CDR3 sequence is CSASWEKNGELFF. For the CDR3, the DNA is TGCAGTGCTAGCTGGGAAAAAAACGGGGAGCTGTTTTTT.

Ten or more counts support this clonotype. The CDR3 loop is CASSQGNLGQGQRAFF. CDR3 DNA sequence: TGTGCCAGCAGCCAAGGCAACCTGGGACAGGGCCAGAGAGCTTTCTTT. The chain uses TRBV4-2 and TRBJ1-1, with TRBD1 identical over 9 bases. The CDR3 is 16 residues long. CDR1 and CDR2 from the germline V gene are LGHNA and YNFKEQ. Trimming at V came to 1 base and at J to 10 bases, leaving 13 bases not matched to a gene.

V usage is TRBV7-9 and J usage is TRBJ2-3, with D unresolved. The CDR3 has 11 amino acids. The germline V gene encodes CDR1 SEHNR and CDR2 FQNEAQ (reference sequence). V lost 10 bases and J 6 bases, leaving 11 bases between the germline ends. The CDR3 coding sequence is TGTGCCACCTCGAATACTGATACGCAGTATTTT. It codes for CATSNTDTQYF.

J is TRBJ1-6 and V is TRBV10-3; 9 nucleotides align to TRBD1. The CDR3 is 13 residues long. Germline V gives CDR1 ENHRY, CDR2 SYGVKD. V shed 10 bases and J 10 bases; nucleotides not matched to a gene: 8. The CDR3 DNA follows: TGTGCCACCAGCGGGACAGGGCCCTCACCCCTCCACTTT. Residues: CATSGTGPSPLHF.

This sequence joins TRBV21-1 and TRBJ1-1; whether TRBD1, the table's D call, matches the DNA was not checked. TRBV21-1 is listed as a pseudogene. CDR3 length equals 14 residues. CDR3 in DNA: TGTGCCAGCAGCAACCCGGGGAGCAACACTGAAGCTTTCTTT. Translating gives CASSNPGSNTEAFF.

This clonotype was seen repeatedly, ten times or more. The CDR3 protein is CASSTRLYNEQFF. DNA for the CDR3: TGTGCCAGCAGCACCAGACTTTACAATGAGCAGTTCTTC. V gene TRBV6-4 combines with J gene TRBJ2-1; no clear D. Trimming removed 6 bases at V and 4 bases at J, with 10 bases between. The germline V gene encodes CDR1 MRHNA and CDR2 SNTAGT. This CDR3 is 13 amino acids long.

This clonotype was recorded a few times. The V call is TRBV7-6, the J call TRBJ1-1; TRBD1 might be the D (6 bases). Germline V gives CDR1 SGHVS, CDR2 FNYEAQ. V lost 5 bases to trimming and J lost 1 base, with 11 bases between them. The CDR3 has 14 residues. CDR3: CASSPTRGNTEAFF. CDR3 DNA: TGTGCCAGCAGCCCGACCAGGGGGAACACTGAAGCTTTCTTT.

This clonotype was seen repeatedly, ten times or more. The gene calls are TRBV15 and TRBJ2-5; D gene ambiguous. There are 13 residues in the CDR3. Germline-derived CDR1 and CDR2 are LNHNV and YYDKDF (reference sequence). Trimming took off 3 bases at V and 1 base at J, with 6 bases between the two ends. This CDR3 reads CATSSGLQETQYF. The CDR3 DNA follows: TGTGCCACCAGCAGTGGGCTCCAAGAGACCCAGTACTTC. The complete variable domain, with remaining parts taken from reference TRBV15 and TRBJ2-5, reads DAMVIQNPRYQVTQFGKPVTLSCSQTLNHNVMYWYQQKSSQAPKLLFHYYDKDFNNEADTPDNFQSRRPNTSFCFLDIRSPGLGDTAMYLCATSSGLQETQYFGPGTRLLVL.

This clonotype was counted only a few times. The rearrangement links TRBV20-1 to TRBJ2-7; 12 bases are a match to TRBD1. The CDR3 sequence is 16 residues long. The germline V gene has CDR1 DFQATT and CDR2 SNEGSKA (reference sequence). The V gene end was trimmed by 1 base and the J gene end by 7 bases; junction bases not matched to a gene: 11. CDR3 in amino acids: CSARVSTGQGAREQYF. In nucleotides, the CDR3 is TGCAGTGCTAGAGTTAGCACGGGACAGGGGGCGCGGGAGCAGTACTTC.

This clonotype occurred many times. The chain couples TRBV20-1 to TRBJ2-5; D unclear. Germline V gene sequence: CDR1 DFQATT, CDR2 SNEGSKA (reference sequence). The CDR3 consists of 14 residues. V was clipped by 0 bases and J by 1 base, with 9 bases between them. CDR3 DNA sequence: TGCAGTGCTAGAGATCCTGGACCCCAAGAGACCCAGTACTTC. Amino acids: CSARDPGPQETQYF.

This clonotype was observed a handful of times. This sequence joins TRBV7-2 and TRBJ2-7, with 10 positions matching TRBD1. CDR3 size: 13 residues. Germline loops: CDR1 SGHTA, CDR2 FQGNSA. J lost 3 bases, V lost 5 bases, and 1 base had no gene match. In DNA form, the CDR3 reads TGTGCCAGCAGCAGGGACAGGGGCTACGAGCAGTACGTC. It is translated as CASSRDRGYEQYV.

This clonotype was found a few times. This chain links TRBV6-5 with TRBJ2-3; D is unresolved. V was shortened by 6 bases and J by 5 bases, with 9 bases between the two germline ends. CDR3 length equals 12 residues. CDR1 is MNHEY, CDR2 SVGAGI, per germline. CDR3 DNA: TGTGCCAGCAGCCGGAACTTAGATACGCAGTATTTT. Translation gives CASSRNLDTQYF.

The chain joins TRBV2 to TRBJ2-7; no firm D call. Germline CDR1 SNHLY, CDR2 FYNNEI. With 6 bases removed from V and 2 bases from J, the gap between germline ends came to 5 bases. This CDR3 has 11 residues. The CDR3 DNA reads as TGTGCCAGCAGCTTTACCTACGAGCAGTACTTC. Amino acids: CASSFTYEQYF.

This clonotype appeared many times. The rearrangement uses TRBV5-5 and TRBJ2-7; 12 bases map to TRBD1. Germline CDR1 reads SGHKS; CDR2 reads YYEKEE (reference sequence). Trimming at V came to 5 bases and at J to 3 bases, leaving 6 bases not matched to a gene. This CDR3 contains 15 residues. The CDR3, as DNA: TGTGCCAGCAGTCGGGACAGGGGGCCCGACTACGAGCAGTACGTC. It translates to CASSRDRGPDYEQYV.

The CDR3: CACGESSYNEQFF. The CDR3 DNA sequence: TGTGCCTGCGGGGAGAGCTCCTACAATGAGCAGTTCTTC. The chain couples TRBV27 to TRBJ2-1; D is possibly TRBD2 (6 bases). Germline loops: CDR1 MNHEY, CDR2 SMNVEV (reference sequence). V was clipped by 11 bases and J by 0 bases, with 11 bases between them. The CDR3 has 13 amino acids.

This clonotype was observed a single time. The chain links TRBV5-1 to TRBJ2-1; D is unclear. CDR1 and CDR2 (germline): SGHRS, YFSETQ. The CDR3 covers 15 residues. V was shortened by 4 bases and J by 0 bases, with 11 bases between the two germline ends. CDR3 loop: CASSQTRTSYNEQFF. The CDR3 DNA reads as TGCGCCAGCAGCCAGACTCGGACCTCCTACAATGAGCAGTTCTTC.

The rearrangement links TRBV4-2 to TRBJ1-1; a possible D gene is TRBD1 (5 bases). Trimming left V 2 bases short and J 1 base short, with 17 bases between. Germline V gene lookup returns CDR1 LGHNA and CDR2 YNFKEQ. CDR3 length equals 17 residues. The CDR3 loop reads CASSQPLQGIPNTEAFF. CDR3 DNA: TGTGCCAGCAGCCAACCCCTGCAGGGCATTCCGAACACTGAAGCTTTCTTT.

The sample holds many counts of this clonotype. The genes are TRBV4-3 and TRBJ1-1; D gene uncertain. V dropped 0 bases and J dropped 4 bases, with 9 bases sitting between them. The CDR3 loop spans 14 amino acids. Germline V gene sequence: CDR1 LGHNA, CDR2 YSLEER. CDR3 protein: CASSQDLARTEAFF. The CDR3 DNA reads as TGCGCCAGCAGCCAAGATCTGGCTCGCACTGAAGCTTTCTTT.

This clonotype was picked up a small number of times. CDR3 sequence (DNA): TGCAGTGCTGAATCGGGACAGGGAAACTACGAGCAGTACGTC. This codes for CSAESGQGNYEQYV. This sequence joins TRBV20-1 and TRBJ2-7, with 9 nucleotides matching TRBD1. The V gene end was trimmed by 5 bases and the J gene end by 3 bases; junction bases not matched to a gene: 8. This CDR3 is built from 14 residues. The germline V gene has CDR1 DFQATT and CDR2 SNEGSKA (reference sequence).

The CDR3 bases are TGCGCCAGCAGCCGCCCCGCGAGCGGGGGGGCTCATGAGCAGTTCTTC. This gives the protein CASSRPASGGAHEQFF. V and J are TRBV4-1 and TRBJ2-1; 10 nucleotides match TRBD2. The germline CDR1 and CDR2 sequences are MGHRA and YSYEKL. V shed 4 bases, J shed 8 bases, and the junction held 11 bases outside the gene matches. The length of the CDR3 is 16 residues.

The chain links TRBV12-3 or TRBV12-4 to TRBJ2-1, with a weak D call TRBD2 (5 bases). V gave up 11 bases and J gave up 0 bases, with 14 bases separating them. CDR3 size: 14 residues. CDR3 nucleotide sequence: TGTGCCTCAAGCACGGGGAACTCCTACAATGAGCAGTTCTTC. It yields the protein CASSTGNSYNEQFF.